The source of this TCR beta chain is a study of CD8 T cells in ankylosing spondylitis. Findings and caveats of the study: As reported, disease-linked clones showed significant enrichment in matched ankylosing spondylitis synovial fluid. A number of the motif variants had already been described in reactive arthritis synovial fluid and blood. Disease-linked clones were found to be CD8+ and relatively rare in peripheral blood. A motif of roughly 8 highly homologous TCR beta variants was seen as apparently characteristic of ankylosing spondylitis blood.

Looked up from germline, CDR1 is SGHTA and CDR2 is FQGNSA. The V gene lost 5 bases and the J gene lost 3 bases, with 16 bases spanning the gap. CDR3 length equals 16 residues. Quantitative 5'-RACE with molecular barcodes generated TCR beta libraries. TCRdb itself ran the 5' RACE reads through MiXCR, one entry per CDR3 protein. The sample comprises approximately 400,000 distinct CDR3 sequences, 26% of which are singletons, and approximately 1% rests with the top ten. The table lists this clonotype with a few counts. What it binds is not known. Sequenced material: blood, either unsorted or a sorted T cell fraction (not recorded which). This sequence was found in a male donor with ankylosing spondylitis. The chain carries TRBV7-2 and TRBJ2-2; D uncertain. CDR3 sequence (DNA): TGTGCCAGCAGCACCCGCCCAAACCGGGACACCGGGGAGCTGTTTTTT. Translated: CASSTRPNRDTGELFF.